Below are 10 T cell receptor beta chains sequenced from a single sample in a study of OX40 agonist ivuxolimab in advanced cancers. Here immunoSEQ multiplex PCR was the method, and the copy in TCRdb shows in-frame clones only, minus some. The sample records 50,000 to 65,000 clones, approximately 88% being singletons. The material sequenced was CD4+ or CD8+ T cells sorted from blood, taken in a trial of the OX40 agonist ivuxolimab. These receptors were obtained from an adult with an advanced solid tumor such as melanoma, head and neck, liver or kidney cancer.

The chain carries TRBV28 and TRBJ2-7, with D possibly being TRBD2 (7 bases). The V gene lost 5 bases and the J gene lost 6 bases, with 14 bases spanning the gap. The CDR3 runs 13 residues. The germline V gene encodes CDR1 MDHEN and CDR2 SYDVKM. The CDR3 region is CASSPRGGAEQYF. The CDR3 nucleotides read TGTGCCAGCAGTCCCCGAGGGGGGGCCGAGCAGTACTTC.

J is TRBJ1-5 and V is TRBV2, with D maybe TRBD1 (6 bases). V was pared by 6 bases and J by 0 bases, with 12 bases between. Germline V gene lookup returns CDR1 SNHLY and CDR2 FYNNEI. The CDR3 loop spans 15 amino acids. DNA of the CDR3: TGTGCCAGCAGCTTGGACAGAAATAGCAATCAGCCCCAGCATTTT. It yields the protein CASSLDRNSNQPQHF.

This clone has only one observation. CDR3 in amino acids: CASSLGGNSYNEQFF. CDR3 bases: TGTGCCAGCAGCTTGGGAGGGAACTCCTACAATGAGCAGTTCTTC. The chain carries TRBV5-4 and TRBJ2-1; D may be TRBD2 (5 bases). Germline V CDR1 and CDR2: SGHNT, YYREEE (reference sequence). The CDR3 is made up of 15 amino acids. Trimming pared 0 bases from V and 0 bases from J, leaving 7 bases between.

The chain is built from TRBV4-2 and TRBJ2-2; 11 nucleotides line up with TRBD2. Per the germline V gene, CDR1 is LGHNA and CDR2 is YNFKEQ. The J segment lost 6 bases and the V segment lost 1 base, leaving 4 bases of the junction unmatched. CDR3 size: 16 residues. CDR3 loop: CASSQGTSGYAGELFF. Here the CDR3 DNA reads TGTGCCAGCAGCCAAGGGACTAGCGGGTATGCCGGGGAGCTGTTTTTT.

The genes are TRBV29-1 and TRBJ1-1; weak D call: TRBD1 (6 bases). V was pared by 0 bases and J by 0 bases, with 14 bases between. Germline V gene lookup returns CDR1 SQVTM and CDR2 ANQGSEA. The CDR3 runs 16 residues. CDR3 loop: CSVEDLMTGLNTEAFF. CDR3 bases: TGCAGCGTTGAAGATCTTATGACAGGCTTGAACACTGAAGCTTTCTTT.

J is TRBJ1-1 and V is TRBV6-5, with D perhaps matching TRBD1 (6 bases). V shed 6 bases and J shed 4 bases, with 12 bases lying between them. The CDR3 contains 13 residues. CDR1 is MNHEY and CDR2 is SVGAGI in the germline V gene. Written as DNA, the CDR3 is TGTGCCAGCAGCCCCACAGGGAGCACTGAAGCTTTCTTT. Amino acids: CASSPTGSTEAFF.

A single count supports this clone. The chain uses TRBV5-4 and TRBJ2-7; D possibly corresponds to TRBD2 (6 bases). The CDR3 runs 15 residues. Germline V lookup: CDR1 SGHNT, CDR2 YYREEE (reference sequence). Trimming shortened V by 4 bases and J by 2 bases, and 16 bases separated the two germline ends. CDR3 DNA: TGTGCCAGCAGCATAGGAGGGACGGGAGCCTACGAGCAGTACTTC. It translates to CASSIGGTGAYEQYF.

The J gene is TRBJ2-7, the V gene TRBV28, with a possible D match to TRBD1 (6 bases). Per germline, CDR1 MDHEN and CDR2 SYDVKM. V dropped 4 bases and J dropped 6 bases, with 10 bases sitting between them. The length of the CDR3 is 12 residues. DNA for the CDR3: TGTGCCAGCAGTTCCCCAGGGGCCGAGCAGTACTTC. This sequence encodes CASSSPGAEQYF. The full variable domain, in which reference TRBV28 and TRBJ2-7 provide the parts outside the CDR3, is DVKVTQSSRYLVKRTGEKVFLECVQDMDHENMFWYRQDPGLGLRLIYFSYDVKMKEKGDIPEGYSVSREKKERFSLILESASTNQTSMYLCASSSPGAEQYFGPGTRLTVT.

V and J are TRBV9 and TRBJ2-3; a weak D match, TRBD1 (6 bases). The CDR3 is 16 residues long. Germline loops: CDR1 SGDLS, CDR2 YYNGEE. Deletions cut 0 bases from V and 8 bases from J, with 19 bases between. CDR3 loop: CASSVATMSTQGTQYF. CDR3 bases: TGTGCCAGCAGCGTAGCTACGATGAGTACACAGGGTACGCAGTATTTT.

This rearrangement joins TRBV11-3 to TRBJ1-1; D unclear. Per the germline V gene, CDR1 is SGHNT and CDR2 is YENEEA. The CDR3 covers 15 residues. The V gene lost 3 bases and the J gene lost 5 bases, with 16 bases spanning the gap. Here the CDR3 reads CASSLSYGDMTEAFF. CDR3 nucleotide sequence: TGTGCCAGCAGCTTGTCTTACGGGGATATGACTGAAGCTTTCTTT.